These T cell receptor beta chains were read from a single sample in a study of CD8 T cells in Susac syndrome. MiXCR, applied by TCRdb to the immunoSEQ multiplex PCR reads, yields one record per CDR3 protein. The sample has about 130,000 distinct CDR3 sequences; 85% to 95% are singletons. Sequencing used CD8+ T cells from PBMCs. The receptors derive from a human donor with Susac syndrome. Each CDR3 is given with its conserved first and last residue. A D gene is named only where the DNA matches it firmly. Size values are once, few and many counts, or a class for expanded clones, and some rows have none.

V gene	D gene	J gene	clone size	CDR3 DNA	CDR3 protein
TRBV3-1	TRBD1	TRBJ2-7	NA	TGTGCCAGCAGCCATCCGGGACAGGGTAACGAGCAGTACTTC	CASSHPGQGNEQYF
TRBV4-2	NA	TRBJ2-5	NA	TGTGCCAGCAGCCAAGAGAGCTTATCATTCCAAGAGACCCAGTACTTC	CASSQESLSFQETQYF
TRBV15	TRBD1	TRBJ2-7	NA	TGTGCCACCAGCAGAGAGGAATGGGACAGCTCCTACGAGCAGTACTTC	CATSREEWDSSYEQYF
TRBV27	NA	TRBJ1-2	NA	TGTGCCAGCAGGGAGGTCGACGAGAACTATGGCTACACCTTC	CASREVDENYGYTF
TRBV30	NA	TRBJ2-1	NA	TGTGCCTGGACTTTCGGGGGCACTAGCGCAGATGAGCAGTTCTTC	CAWTFGGTSADEQFF
TRBV7-9	TRBD2	TRBJ2-3	NA	TGTGCCAGCAGCTTAGGGGCTAGCGGGAGCATGGAGACGCAGTATTTT	CASSLGASGSMETQYF
TRBV27	NA	TRBJ1-2	NA	TGTGCCAGCAGTTTACCGGGGCATGGCTACACCTTC	CASSLPGHGYTF
TRBV29-1	TRBD2	TRBJ2-1	NA	TGCAGCGTTAATAGCGGGATCTCCGACGATGAGCAGTTCTTC	CSVNSGISDDEQFF
TRBV5-6	TRBD1	TRBJ2-3	NA	TGTGCCAGCAGCTTTAACACAGGGGTAACAGATACGCAGTATTTT	CASSFNTGVTDTQYF
TRBV12-5	NA	TRBJ1-3	NA	TGTGCTAGTGGTTTGGACGGGAACACCATATATTTT	CASGLDGNTIYF
TRBV5-1	TRBD2	TRBJ2-6	NA	TGCGCCAGCAGCGGGGGGGACTTCCTCTCTGGGGCCAACGTCCTGACTTTC	CASSGGDFLSGANVLTF
TRBV12-5	NA	TRBJ1-2	NA	TGTGCTAGTGGTCCGGAGGATGGCTACACCTTC	CASGPEDGYTF
TRBV20-1	NA	TRBJ2-7	NA	TGCAGTGCTAGAGATCGGGGGCGCGCCTACGAGCAGTACTTC	CSARDRGRAYEQYF
TRBV19	NA	TRBJ2-7	NA	TGTGCCAGTAGTATTGCGGGCTACGAGCAGTACTTC	CASSIAGYEQYF
TRBV20-1	NA	TRBJ2-3	NA	TGCAGTGCTGACGGGGACGAGTCTAGCACAGATACGCAGTATTTT	CSADGDESSTDTQYF
TRBV7-9	TRBD1	TRBJ2-4	NA	TGTGCCAGCAGCCTACAGGGGGCCTCCAAAAACATTCAGTACTTC	CASSLQGASKNIQYF
TRBV7-3	NA	TRBJ2-7	NA	TGTGCCAGCAGCTTATGGGTCGGATCCTACGAGCAGTACTTC	CASSLWVGSYEQYF
TRBV6-1	NA	TRBJ1-5	NA	TGTGCCAGCAGTGCACGGCTCCCGGGCGGCAATCAGCCCCAGCATTTT	CASSARLPGGNQPQHF
TRBV12-3/TRBV12-4	NA	TRBJ1-1	NA	TGTGCCAGCAGCCGGGGGTTTATGGGTGAAGCTTTCTTT	CASSRGFMGEAFF
TRBV12-3/TRBV12-4	NA	TRBJ2-3	NA	TGTGCCAGCAGGGGGGAGGCGGATACGCAGTATTTT	CASRGEADTQYF
TRBV20-1	TRBD2	TRBJ2-3	NA	TGCAGTGCTAATGCGGGAGCGTGGGGCACAGATACGCAGTATTTT	CSANAGAWGTDTQYF
TRBV7-3	TRBD2	TRBJ2-1	NA	TGTGCCAGCAGCTTAAATCCCCTTCTAGCGGGGCCCTACAATGAGCAGTTCTTC	CASSLNPLLAGPYNEQFF
TRBV3-1	NA	TRBJ2-1	NA	TGTGCCAGCAGCCAAGGACCTAAAGCTAGCGAGAGTGATAATGAGCAGTTCTTC	CASSQGPKASESDNEQFF
TRBV13	TRBD1	TRBJ2-7	NA	TGTGCCAGCCGCGGACAGGATCATCGCGAGCAGTACTTC	CASRGQDHREQYF
TRBV11-2	NA	TRBJ1-2	NA	TGTGCCAGCAGCTTAGGTCTCAGGTCCCGGTATGACTATGGCTACACCTTC	CASSLGLRSRYDYGYTF
TRBV9	NA	TRBJ2-3	NA	TGTGCCAGCAGCTCGATGGATACGCAGTATTTT	CASSSMDTQYF
TRBV9	NA	TRBJ2-5	NA	TGTGCCAGCAGCGCGCATACCGCGGGGGGACAGCAAGAGACCCAGTACTTC	CASSAHTAGGQQETQYF
TRBV3-1	NA	TRBJ1-1	NA	TGTGCCAGCGCCGTGACAGGAGACACTGAAGCTTTCTTT	CASAVTGDTEAFF
TRBV30	NA	TRBJ1-2	NA	TGTGCCTGGAGTGTATCCAGCTATGGCTACACCTTC	CAWSVSSYGYTF
TRBV11-2	NA	TRBJ2-1	NA	TGTGCAATTTCCTATGGGGGCAATGAGCAGTTCTTC	CAISYGGNEQFF
TRBV5-1	NA	TRBJ2-5	NA	TGCGCCAGCAGCTTGGAGGGCAGGGAGCAAGAGACCCAGTACTTC	CASSLEGREQETQYF
TRBV28	TRBD1	TRBJ1-1	NA	TGTGCCAGCAGGGACAGGGATCATACTGAAGCTTTCTTT	CASRDRDHTEAFF
TRBV2	NA	TRBJ2-1	NA	TGTGCCAGCACAGCGGTAGGAACCTACAATGAGCAGTTCTTC	CASTAVGTYNEQFF
TRBV27	NA	TRBJ1-2	NA	TGTGCCAGCAGTTTATATTGGACGGAAGGGGATGGCTACACCTTC	CASSLYWTEGDGYTF
TRBV7-3	NA	TRBJ2-5	NA	TGTGCCAGCAGCTTAAACCCCGACTCTCAAGAGACCCAGTACTTC	CASSLNPDSQETQYF
TRBV3-1	TRBD2	TRBJ2-3	once	TGTGCCAGCAGCCGAATTAGCGGGAGTCCTTCAGATACGCAGTATTTT	CASSRISGSPSDTQYF
TRBV5-1	TRBD1	TRBJ2-3	NA	TGCGCCAGCAGCAGGGACAGGGACACAGATACGCAGTATTTT	CASSRDRDTDTQYF
TRBV9	TRBD1	TRBJ2-7	NA	TGTGCCAGCAGCGGCTCCGGGACAGGGGCTTCCTACGAGCAGTACTTC	CASSGSGTGASYEQYF
TRBV3-1	TRBD2	TRBJ2-1	NA	TGTGCCAGCAGCCAGACACAGCGGCCTAGCGGGATCCGCTCCTCCTACAATGAGCAGTTCTTC	CASSQTQRPSGIRSSYNEQFF
TRBV7-7	NA	TRBJ2-1	NA	TGTGCTAGCAGCCCCACACGCGGCGAAGAGCAGTTCTTC	CASSPTRGEEQFF
TRBV7-9	NA	TRBJ2-5	NA	TGTGCCAGCAAGAGTCAAGAGACCCAGTACTTC	CASKSQETQYF
TRBV3-1	TRBD1	TRBJ1-5	NA	TGTGCCAGCAGCCAAGATGGACAGGGAGATCAGCCCCAGCATTTT	CASSQDGQGDQPQHF
TRBV29-1	TRBD1	TRBJ2-1	once	TGCAGCGTGTGGGACAGGAGCTCCTACAATGAGCAGTTCTTC	CSVWDRSSYNEQFF
TRBV3-1	NA	TRBJ2-7	NA	TGTGCCAGCAGCCAAGAAATTACCTACGAGCAGTACTTC	CASSQEITYEQYF
TRBV11-1	TRBD2	TRBJ2-7	NA	TGTGCCAGCAGCGTTCGGACTAGCTTCCACGAGCAGTACTTC	CASSVRTSFHEQYF
TRBV9	TRBD2	TRBJ2-7	NA	TGTGCCAGCAGCGTAGTTCCAGCGGGAGGGCCCCACGAGCAGTACTTC	CASSVVPAGGPHEQYF
TRBV7-9	NA	TRBJ1-1	NA	TGTGCCAGCAGTTTTAGTCGGACGGGCACTGAAGCTTTCTTT	CASSFSRTGTEAFF
TRBV15	NA	TRBJ2-1	NA	TGTGCCACCAGCAGTAACGCCAATGAGCAGTTCTTC	CATSSNANEQFF
TRBV7-9	NA	TRBJ2-7	NA	TGTGCCAGCAGCTTAACAGGTACCCTTCACGAGCAGTACTTC	CASSLTGTLHEQYF
TRBV20-1	NA	TRBJ2-1	once	TGCAGTGCGCCCCGGGTAGCGGTCAATGAGCAGTTCTTC	CSAPRVAVNEQFF
TRBV6-5	NA	TRBJ2-5	NA	TGTGCCAGCAGTTACTCCTGGGGGGAGACCCAGTACTTC	CASSYSWGETQYF
TRBV6-4	TRBD2	TRBJ2-1	NA	TGTGCCAGCAGTGAGGGTGCGGGAGGAGGCAATGAGCAGTTCTTC	CASSEGAGGGNEQFF
TRBV14	TRBD1	TRBJ1-1	NA	TGTGCCAGCAGCCAAGATCGACAGGGGCCGAACACTGAAGCTTTCTTT	CASSQDRQGPNTEAFF
TRBV6-4	NA	TRBJ2-2	NA	TGTGCCAGCTCGGCGAATGGGGAGCTGTTTTTT	CASSANGELFF
TRBV18	NA	TRBJ1-2	NA	TGTGCCAGCTCACCATCGCAGGCCGCTAACTATGGCTACACCTTC	CASSPSQAANYGYTF
TRBV29-1	NA	TRBJ2-7	NA	TGCAGCGTTCGTTCCCCCAGCTCCTACGAGCAGTACTTC	CSVRSPSSYEQYF
TRBV29-1	TRBD1	TRBJ1-2	NA	TGCAGCACCAGCCCCGACAGGGTCAGCGATGGCTACACCTTC	CSTSPDRVSDGYTF